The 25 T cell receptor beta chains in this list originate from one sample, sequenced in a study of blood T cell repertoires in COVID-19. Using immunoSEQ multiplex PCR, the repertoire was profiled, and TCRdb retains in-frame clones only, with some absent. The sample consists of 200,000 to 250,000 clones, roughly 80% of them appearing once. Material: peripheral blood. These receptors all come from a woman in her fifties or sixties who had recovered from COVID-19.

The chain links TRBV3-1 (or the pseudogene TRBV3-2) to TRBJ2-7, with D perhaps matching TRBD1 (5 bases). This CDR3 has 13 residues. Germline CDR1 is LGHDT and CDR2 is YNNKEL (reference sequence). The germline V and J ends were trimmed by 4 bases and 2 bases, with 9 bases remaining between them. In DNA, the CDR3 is TGTGCCAGCAGCCTACAGACAGCCTACGAGCAGTACTTC. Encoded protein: CASSLQTAYEQYF.

In DNA form, the CDR3 reads TGTGCCGGCGGACAGGGTAATCAGCCCCAGCATTTT. Amino acid sequence: CAGGQGNQPQHF. This chain connects TRBV19 to TRBJ1-5; 8 bases agree with TRBD1. Germline loops: CDR1 LNHDA, CDR2 SQIVND (reference sequence). This CDR3 comprises 12 residues. Trimming at V came to 11 bases and at J to 4 bases, leaving 4 bases not matched to a gene.

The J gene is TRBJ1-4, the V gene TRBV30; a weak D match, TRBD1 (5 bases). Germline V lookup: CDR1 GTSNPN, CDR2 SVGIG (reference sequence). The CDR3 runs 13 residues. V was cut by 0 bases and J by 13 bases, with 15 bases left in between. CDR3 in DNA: TGTGCCTGGAGTGTAACGGGGCTGGAGGGACTGTTTTTT. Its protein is CAWSVTGLEGLFF. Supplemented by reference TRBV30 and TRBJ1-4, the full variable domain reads SQTIHQWPATLVQPVGSPLSLECTVEGTSNPNLYWYRQAAGRGLQLLFYSVGIGQISSEVPQNLSASRPQDRQFILSSKKLLLSDSGFYLCAWSVTGLEGLFFGSGTQLSVL.

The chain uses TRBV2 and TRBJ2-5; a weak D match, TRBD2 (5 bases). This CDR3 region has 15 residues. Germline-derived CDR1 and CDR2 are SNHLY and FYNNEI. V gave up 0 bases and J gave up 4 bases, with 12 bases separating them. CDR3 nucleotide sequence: TGTGCCAGCAGTGAAGCTGACGGAGGCCCAGAGACCCAGTACTTC. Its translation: CASSEADGGPETQYF.

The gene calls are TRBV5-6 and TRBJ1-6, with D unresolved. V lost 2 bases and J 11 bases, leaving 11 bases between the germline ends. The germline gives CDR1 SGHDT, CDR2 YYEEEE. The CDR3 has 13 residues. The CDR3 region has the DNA TGTGCCAGCAGCTTCCTATTGGAGGCACCCCTCCACTTT. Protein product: CASSFLLEAPLHF.

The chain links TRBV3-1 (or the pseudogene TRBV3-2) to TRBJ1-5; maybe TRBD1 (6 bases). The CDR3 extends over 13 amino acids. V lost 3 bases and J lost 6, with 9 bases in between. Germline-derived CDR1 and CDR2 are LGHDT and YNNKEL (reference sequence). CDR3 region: CASSQGAGQPQHF. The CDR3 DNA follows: TGTGCCAGCAGCCAGGGGGCAGGTCAGCCCCAGCATTTT.

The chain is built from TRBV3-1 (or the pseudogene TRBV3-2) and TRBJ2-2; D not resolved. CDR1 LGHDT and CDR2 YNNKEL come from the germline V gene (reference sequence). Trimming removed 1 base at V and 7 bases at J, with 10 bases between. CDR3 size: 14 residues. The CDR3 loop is CASSQGGLDGELFF. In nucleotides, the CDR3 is TGTGCCAGCAGCCAAGGTGGGCTGGACGGGGAGCTGTTTTTT.

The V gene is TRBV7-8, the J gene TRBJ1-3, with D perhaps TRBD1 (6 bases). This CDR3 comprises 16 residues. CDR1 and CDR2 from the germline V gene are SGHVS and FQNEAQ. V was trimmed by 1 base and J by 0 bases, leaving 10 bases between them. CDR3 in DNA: TGTGCCAGCAGCTTAGGGGCAGGGGACTCTGGAAACACCATATATTTT. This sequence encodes CASSLGAGDSGNTIYF. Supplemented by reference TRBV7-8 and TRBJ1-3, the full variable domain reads GAGVSQSPRYKVAKRGQDVALRCDPISGHVSLFWYQQALGQGPEFLTYFQNEAQLDKSGLPSDRFFAERPEGSVSTLKIQRTQQEDSAVYLCASSLGAGDSGNTIYFGEGSWLTVV.

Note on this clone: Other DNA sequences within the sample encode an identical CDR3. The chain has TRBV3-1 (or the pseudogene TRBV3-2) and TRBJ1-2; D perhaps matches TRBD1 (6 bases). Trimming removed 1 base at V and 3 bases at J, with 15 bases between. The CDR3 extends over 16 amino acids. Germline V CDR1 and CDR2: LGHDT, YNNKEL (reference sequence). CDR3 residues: CASSQAGGYRDYGYTF. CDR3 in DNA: TGTGCCAGCAGCCAAGCGGGGGGGTACAGGGACTATGGCTACACCTTC.

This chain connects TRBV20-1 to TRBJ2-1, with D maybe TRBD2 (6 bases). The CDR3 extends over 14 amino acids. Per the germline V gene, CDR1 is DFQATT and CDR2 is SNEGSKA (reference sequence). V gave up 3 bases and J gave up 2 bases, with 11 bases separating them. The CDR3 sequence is CSASWGEAYNEQFF. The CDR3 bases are TGCAGTGCTAGTTGGGGGGAAGCCTACAATGAGCAGTTCTTC.

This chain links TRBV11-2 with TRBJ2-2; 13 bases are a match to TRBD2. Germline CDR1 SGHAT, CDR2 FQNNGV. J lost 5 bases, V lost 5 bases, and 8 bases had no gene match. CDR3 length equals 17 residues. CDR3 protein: CASSPTSGGVQTGELFF. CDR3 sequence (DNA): TGTGCCAGCAGCCCTACTAGCGGGGGGGTGCAGACCGGGGAGCTGTTTTTT.

CDR3 region: CAWKDRENTEAFF. The CDR3 DNA reads as TGTGCCTGGAAGGACAGGGAAAACACTGAAGCTTTCTTT. J is TRBJ1-1 and V is TRBV30, with 8 positions matching TRBD1. Germline trimming cut 4 bases from V and 2 bases from J; bases unmatched to any gene: 3. The germline gives CDR1 GTSNPN, CDR2 SVGIG (reference sequence). This CDR3 comprises 13 residues.

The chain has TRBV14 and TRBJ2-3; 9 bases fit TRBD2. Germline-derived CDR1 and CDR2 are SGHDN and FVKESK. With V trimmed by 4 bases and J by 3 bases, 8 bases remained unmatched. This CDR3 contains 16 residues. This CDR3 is CASSPRAAGGTDTQYF. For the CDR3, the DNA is TGTGCCAGCAGCCCCAGAGCGGCGGGGGGGACAGATACGCAGTATTTT.

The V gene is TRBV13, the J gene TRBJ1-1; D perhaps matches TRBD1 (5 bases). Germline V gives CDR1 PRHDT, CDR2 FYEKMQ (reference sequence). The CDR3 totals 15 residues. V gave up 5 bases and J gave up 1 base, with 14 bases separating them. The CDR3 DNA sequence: TGTGCCAGCAGCCCCACCGGGGGGAGGAACACTGAAGCTTTCTTT. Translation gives CASSPTGGRNTEAFF.

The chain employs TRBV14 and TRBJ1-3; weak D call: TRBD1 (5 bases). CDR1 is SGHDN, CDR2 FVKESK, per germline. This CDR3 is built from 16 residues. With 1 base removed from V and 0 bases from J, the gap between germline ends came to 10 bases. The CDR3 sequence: CASSQVGGSSGNTIYF. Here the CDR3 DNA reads TGTGCCAGCAGCCAAGTCGGGGGGAGCTCTGGAAACACCATATATTTT.

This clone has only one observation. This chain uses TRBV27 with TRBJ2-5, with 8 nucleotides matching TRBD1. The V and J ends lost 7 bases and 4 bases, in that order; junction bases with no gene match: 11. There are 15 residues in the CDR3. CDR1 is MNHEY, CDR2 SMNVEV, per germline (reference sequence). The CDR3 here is CASNFLGQGSETQYF. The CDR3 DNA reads TGTGCCAGCAACTTCCTAGGACAGGGCTCAGAGACCCAGTACTTC.

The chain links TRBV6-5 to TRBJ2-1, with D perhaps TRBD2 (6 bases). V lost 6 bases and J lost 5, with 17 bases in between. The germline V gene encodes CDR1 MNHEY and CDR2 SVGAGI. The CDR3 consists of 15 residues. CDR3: CASSPSGGTNNEQFF. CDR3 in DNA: TGTGCCAGCAGCCCCAGCGGAGGGACCAACAATGAGCAGTTCTTC.

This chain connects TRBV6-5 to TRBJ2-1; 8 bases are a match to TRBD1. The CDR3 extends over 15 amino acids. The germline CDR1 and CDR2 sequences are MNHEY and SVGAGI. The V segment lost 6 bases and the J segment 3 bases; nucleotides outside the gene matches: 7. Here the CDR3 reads CASSPTGGNYNEQFF. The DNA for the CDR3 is TGTGCCAGCAGCCCCACAGGGGGTAACTACAATGAGCAGTTCTTC.

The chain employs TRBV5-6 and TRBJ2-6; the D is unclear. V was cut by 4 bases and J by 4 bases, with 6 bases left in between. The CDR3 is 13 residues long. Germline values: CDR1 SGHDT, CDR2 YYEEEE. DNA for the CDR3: TGTGCCAGCAGCCCGACAGGGGCCAACGTCCTGACTTTC. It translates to CASSPTGANVLTF. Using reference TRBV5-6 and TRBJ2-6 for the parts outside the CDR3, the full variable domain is DAGVTQSPTHLIKTRGQQVTLRCSPKSGHDTVSWYQQALGQGPQFIFQYYEEEERQRGNFPDRFSGHQFPNYSSELNVNALLLGDSALYLCASSPTGANVLTFGAGSRLTVL.

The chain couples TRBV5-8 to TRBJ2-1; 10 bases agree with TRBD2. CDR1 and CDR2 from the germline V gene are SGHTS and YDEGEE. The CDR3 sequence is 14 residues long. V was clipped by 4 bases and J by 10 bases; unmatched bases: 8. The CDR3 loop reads CASSLNPTSGEQFF. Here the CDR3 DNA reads TGTGCCAGCAGCCTGAATCCGACTAGCGGGGAGCAGTTCTTC.

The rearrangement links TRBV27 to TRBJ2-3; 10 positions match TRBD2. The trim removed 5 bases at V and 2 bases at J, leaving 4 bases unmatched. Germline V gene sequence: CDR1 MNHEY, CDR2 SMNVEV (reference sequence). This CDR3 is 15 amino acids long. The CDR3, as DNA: TGTGCCAGCAGTCTAGCGGGGGTTTCCACAGATACGCAGTATTTT. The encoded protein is CASSLAGVSTDTQYF.

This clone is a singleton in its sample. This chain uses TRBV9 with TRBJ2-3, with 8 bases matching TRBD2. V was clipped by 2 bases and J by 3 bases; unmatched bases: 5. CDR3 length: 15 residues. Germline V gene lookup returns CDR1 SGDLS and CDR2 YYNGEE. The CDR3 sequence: CASSVVGGATDTQYF. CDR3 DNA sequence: TGTGCCAGCAGCGTCGTCGGGGGGGCGACAGATACGCAGTATTTT.

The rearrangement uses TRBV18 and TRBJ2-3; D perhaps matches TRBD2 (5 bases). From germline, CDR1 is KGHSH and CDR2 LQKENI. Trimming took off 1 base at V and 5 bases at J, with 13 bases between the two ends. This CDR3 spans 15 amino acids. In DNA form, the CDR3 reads TGTGCCAGCTCACCACTATCGGGGATTGGAGATACGCAGTATTTT. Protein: CASSPLSGIGDTQYF.

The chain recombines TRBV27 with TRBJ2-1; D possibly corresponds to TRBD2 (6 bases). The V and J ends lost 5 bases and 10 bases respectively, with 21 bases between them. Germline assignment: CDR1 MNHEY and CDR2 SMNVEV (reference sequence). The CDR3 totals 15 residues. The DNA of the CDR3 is TGTGCCAGCAGTCCTACCTTGGGACTCAGCGGGGAGCAGTTCTTC. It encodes CASSPTLGLSGEQFF.

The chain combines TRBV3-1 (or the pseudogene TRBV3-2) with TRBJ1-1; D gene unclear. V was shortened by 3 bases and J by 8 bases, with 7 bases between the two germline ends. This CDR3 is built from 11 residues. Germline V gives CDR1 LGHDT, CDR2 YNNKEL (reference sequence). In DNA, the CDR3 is TGTGCCAGCAGCCAGAGGGAGGAAGCTTTCTTT. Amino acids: CASSQREEAFF.